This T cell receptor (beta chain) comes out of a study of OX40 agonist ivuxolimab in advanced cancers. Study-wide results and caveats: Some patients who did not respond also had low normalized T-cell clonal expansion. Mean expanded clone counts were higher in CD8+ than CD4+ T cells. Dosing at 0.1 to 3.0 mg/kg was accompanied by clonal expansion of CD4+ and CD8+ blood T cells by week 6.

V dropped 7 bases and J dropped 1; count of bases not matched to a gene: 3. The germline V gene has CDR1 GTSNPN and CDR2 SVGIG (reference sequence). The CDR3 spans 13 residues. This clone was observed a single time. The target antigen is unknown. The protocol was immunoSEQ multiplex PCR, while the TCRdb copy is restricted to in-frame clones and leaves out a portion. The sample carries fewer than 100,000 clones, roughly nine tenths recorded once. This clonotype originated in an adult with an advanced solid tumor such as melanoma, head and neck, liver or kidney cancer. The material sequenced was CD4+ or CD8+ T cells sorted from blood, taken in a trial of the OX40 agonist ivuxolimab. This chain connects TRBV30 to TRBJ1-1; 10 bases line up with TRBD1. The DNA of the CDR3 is TGTGCCTCCTGGACAGGGGGGAACACTGAAGCTTTCTTT. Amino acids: CASWTGGNTEAFF.